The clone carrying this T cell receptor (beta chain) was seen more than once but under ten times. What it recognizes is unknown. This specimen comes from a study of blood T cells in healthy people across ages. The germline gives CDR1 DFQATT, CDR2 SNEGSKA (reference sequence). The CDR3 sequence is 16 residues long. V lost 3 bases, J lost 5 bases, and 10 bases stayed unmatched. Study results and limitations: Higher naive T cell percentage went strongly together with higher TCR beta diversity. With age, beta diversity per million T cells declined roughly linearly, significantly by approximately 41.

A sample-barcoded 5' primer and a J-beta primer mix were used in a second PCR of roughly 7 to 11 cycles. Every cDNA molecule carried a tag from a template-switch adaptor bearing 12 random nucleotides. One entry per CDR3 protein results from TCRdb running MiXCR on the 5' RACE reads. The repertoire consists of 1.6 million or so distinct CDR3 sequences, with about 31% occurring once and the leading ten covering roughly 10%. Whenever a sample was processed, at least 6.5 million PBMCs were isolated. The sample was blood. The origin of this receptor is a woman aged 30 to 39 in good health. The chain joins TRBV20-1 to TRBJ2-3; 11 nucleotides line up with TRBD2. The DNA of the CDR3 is TGCAGTGCTAGGACTAGCGGGAAAGGGAAGGGAGATACGCAGTATTTT. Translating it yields CSARTSGKGKGDTQYF.